The clone carrying this T cell receptor (beta chain) was found many times. Its antigen remains unidentified. The V gene's germline CDR1 is DFQATT and CDR2 SNEGSKA (reference sequence). V was pared by 1 base and J by 9 bases, with 14 bases of the junction left unmatched. This CDR3 is 15 amino acids long. Unique molecular identifiers were used in preparing the TCRbeta library. TCRdb ran MiXCR on the PCR reads and lists one entry per CDR3 protein. The data hold approximately 110,000 distinct CDR3 sequences, with more than 20% observed a single time. The sample belongs to a study of T-cell reconstitution after alpha-beta-depleted transplantation in children. Study-wide points: By one year post-transplant, T-cell counts and diversity largely arose from T cells that were newly produced. Reports say that about two months after transplant, the alpha-beta T cells came out of several hundred graft clones that had expanded. Recipient T cells and thymic progenitors that survived gave rise to the high TCRbeta diversity observed at day 60 in some patients.

This TCR was sampled from a male patient aged 2 to 10 who had a stem cell transplant for chronic granulomatous disease, so the T cells may come from the graft donor. The V gene is TRBV20-1, the J gene TRBJ2-7, with TRBD1 matching 8 bases. The starting material was PBMCs, mostly from graft donor cells, obtained 180 days after TCRalphabeta/CD19-depleted stem cell transplant. The CDR3 nucleotides are TGCAGTGCTAGAGGTCACCGGGACAGGCCTTGGGGGCAGTACTTC. This codes for CSARGHRDRPWGQYF.